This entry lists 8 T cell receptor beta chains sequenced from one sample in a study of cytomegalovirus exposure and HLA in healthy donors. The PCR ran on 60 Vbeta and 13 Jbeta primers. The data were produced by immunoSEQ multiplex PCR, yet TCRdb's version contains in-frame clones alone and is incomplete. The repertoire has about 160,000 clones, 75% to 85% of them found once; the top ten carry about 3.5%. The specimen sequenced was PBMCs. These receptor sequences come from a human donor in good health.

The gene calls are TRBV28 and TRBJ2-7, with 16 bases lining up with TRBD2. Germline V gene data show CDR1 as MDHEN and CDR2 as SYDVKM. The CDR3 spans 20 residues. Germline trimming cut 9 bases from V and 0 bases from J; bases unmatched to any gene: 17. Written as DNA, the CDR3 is TGTGCCAGTCTGAGGCCCCCGGGACTAGCGGGAGGGGTCGCCTCCTACGAGCAGTACTTC. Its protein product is CASLRPPGLAGGVASYEQYF.

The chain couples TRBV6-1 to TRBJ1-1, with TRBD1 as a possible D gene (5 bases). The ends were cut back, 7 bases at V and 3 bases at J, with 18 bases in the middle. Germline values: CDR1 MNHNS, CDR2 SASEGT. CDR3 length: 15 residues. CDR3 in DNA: TGTGCCAGCAAAATAAGGGGAATAACCTACACTGAAGCTTTCTTT. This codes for CASKIRGITYTEAFF.

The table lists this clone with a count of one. The CDR3 DNA reads TGTGCCAGTAGTATACAGGGTCTAGCGGGGGGTAGGACAGATACGCAGTATTTT. Translation: CASSIQGLAGGRTDTQYF. V gene TRBV19 combines with J gene TRBJ2-3; 11 bases are a match to TRBD2. CDR3 size: 18 residues. With 2 bases clipped from V and 3 bases from J, the junction kept 10 bases outside the gene matches. Germline lookup yields CDR1 LNHDA and CDR2 SQIVND (reference sequence).

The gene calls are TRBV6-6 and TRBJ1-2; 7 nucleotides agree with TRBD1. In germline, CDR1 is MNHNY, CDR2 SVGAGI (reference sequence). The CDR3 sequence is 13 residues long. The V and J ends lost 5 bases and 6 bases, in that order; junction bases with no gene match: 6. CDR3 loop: CASSRQGGDGYTF. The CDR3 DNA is TGTGCCAGCAGTAGACAGGGCGGGGATGGCTACACCTTC.

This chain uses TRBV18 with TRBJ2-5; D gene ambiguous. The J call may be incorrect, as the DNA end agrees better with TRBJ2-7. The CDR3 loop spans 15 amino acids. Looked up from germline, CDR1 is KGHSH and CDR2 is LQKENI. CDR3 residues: CASSPLGSEIYEQYF. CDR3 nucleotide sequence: TGTGCCAGCTCACCCCTCGGGTCGGAGATTTACGAGCAGTACTTC.

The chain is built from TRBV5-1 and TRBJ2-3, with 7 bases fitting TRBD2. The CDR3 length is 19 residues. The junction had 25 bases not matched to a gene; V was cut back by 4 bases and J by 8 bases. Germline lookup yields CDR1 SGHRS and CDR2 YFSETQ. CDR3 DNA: TGCGCCAGCAGCAACCCAATGCGGACTATGGGAGCGGGGTTCGGTACGCAGTATTTT. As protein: CASSNPMRTMGAGFGTQYF.

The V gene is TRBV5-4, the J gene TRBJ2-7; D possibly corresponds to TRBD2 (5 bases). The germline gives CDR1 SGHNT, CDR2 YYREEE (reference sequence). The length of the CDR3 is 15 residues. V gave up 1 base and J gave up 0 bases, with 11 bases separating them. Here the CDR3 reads CASSLRGKSSYEQYF. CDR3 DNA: TGTGCCAGCAGCTTGCGAGGGAAGAGCTCCTACGAGCAGTACTTC.

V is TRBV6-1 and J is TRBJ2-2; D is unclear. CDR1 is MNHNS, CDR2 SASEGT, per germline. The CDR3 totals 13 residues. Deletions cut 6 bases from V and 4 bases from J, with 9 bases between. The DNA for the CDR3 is TGTGCCAGCAGACCCTACAGCACCGGGGAGCTGTTTTTT. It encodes CASRPYSTGELFF.